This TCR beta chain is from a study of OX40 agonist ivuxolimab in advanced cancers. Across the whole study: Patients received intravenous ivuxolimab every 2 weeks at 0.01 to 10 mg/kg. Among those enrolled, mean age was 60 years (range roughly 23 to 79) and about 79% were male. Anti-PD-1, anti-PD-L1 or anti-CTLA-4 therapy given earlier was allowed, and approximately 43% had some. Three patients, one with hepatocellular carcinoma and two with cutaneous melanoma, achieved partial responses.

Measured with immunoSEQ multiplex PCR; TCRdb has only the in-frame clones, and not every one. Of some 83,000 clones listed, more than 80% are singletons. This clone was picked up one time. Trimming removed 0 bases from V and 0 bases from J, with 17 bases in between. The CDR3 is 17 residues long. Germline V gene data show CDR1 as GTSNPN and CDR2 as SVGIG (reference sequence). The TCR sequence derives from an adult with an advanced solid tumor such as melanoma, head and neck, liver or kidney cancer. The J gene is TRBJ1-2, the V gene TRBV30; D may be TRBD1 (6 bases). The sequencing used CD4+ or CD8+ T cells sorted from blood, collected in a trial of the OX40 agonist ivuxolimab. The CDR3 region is CAWSVKMDRSPNYGYTF. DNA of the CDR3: TGTGCCTGGAGTGTAAAAATGGACAGATCTCCTAACTATGGCTACACCTTC.